Sequencing of this T cell receptor (beta chain) was carried out in a study of CD8 T cells in ankylosing spondylitis. Study conclusions and caveats: What appeared characteristic of ankylosing spondylitis blood was a TCR beta motif of several highly homologous variants.

Each CDR3 protein is one row after TCRdb ran MiXCR on the 5' RACE reads. The sample lists 750,000 to 850,000 distinct CDR3 sequences, about 10% occurring once. Comments on this clonotype: Its target is not known.

Germline assignment: CDR1 ENHRY and CDR2 SYGVKD. The CDR3 loop spans 14 amino acids. With V trimmed by 10 bases and J by 6 bases, 14 bases remained unmatched. Specimen: blood, either unsorted or a sorted T cell fraction (not recorded which). The clonotype comes from a male donor with ankylosing spondylitis. The chain has TRBV10-3 and TRBJ1-2, with TRBD1 matching 7 bases. The DNA of the CDR3 is TGTGCCACCACCCGGGACAGCTTCAGCAATGGCTACACCTTC. As protein: CATTRDSFSNGYTF.